This T cell receptor (beta chain) was sequenced during a study of human T cells and chemical hapten exposure. TCRdb independently ran MiXCR on the RACE reads; one entry per CDR3 protein. The sample gives tens of thousands of distinct CDR3 sequences, 10% of which show up once; around 7.3% is in the top ten. V lost 0 bases, J lost 4 bases, and 9 bases lay in between. CDR3 length: 14 amino acids. Per germline, CDR1 MNHNY and CDR2 SVGAGI (reference sequence). This sample's time point: patch test 2, 6 weeks after DPC sensitization. Treatment meaning: therapeutic diphenylcyclopropenone sensitization with weekly scalp DPC.

The sample was whole blood, taken in connection with sensitization to the hapten diphenylcyclopropenone (DPC). The receptor comes from a woman aged 45-65 years with alopecia areata. Some clones in this sample may be carry-over from other donors' samples. This chain uses TRBV6-6 with TRBJ2-5; D remains unclear. The CDR3 nucleotides are TGTGCCAGCAGTTACTCTAGGGTCTCAGAGACCCAGTACTTC. This translates into CASSYSRVSETQYF.